Following are 12 T cell receptor beta chains from one sample sequenced in a study of T cell repertoires in cytomegalovirus infection. TCRdb passed the reads through MiXCR, listing each CDR3 protein once. The sample holds under 150,000 distinct CDR3 sequences, around 30% seen once. No antigen is known for these receptors. The specimen was CD8+ T cells from cultured PBMCs, collected from culture after CMV antigen stimulation. The origin of the receptors is a human donor in good health (CMV status not recorded). Some clones in this sample may be carry-over from other donors' samples.

The chain employs TRBV20-1 and TRBJ1-1, with D hard to call. The CDR3 spans 13 residues. Looked up from germline, CDR1 is DFQATT and CDR2 is SNEGSKA (reference sequence). V lost 0 bases to trimming and J lost 0 bases, with 5 bases between them. CDR3 nucleotides: TGCAGTGCTAGAGAGTTGTTGAACACTGAAGCTTTCTTT. It encodes CSARELLNTEAFF.

This sequence joins TRBV12-3 or TRBV12-4 and TRBJ2-1; possible D gene TRBD2, 6 bases. The CDR3 has 16 residues. V dropped 7 bases and J dropped 0 bases, with 16 bases sitting between them. CDR3: CASNPGVLSSYNEQFF. The CDR3 bases are TGTGCCAGCAATCCGGGGGTGCTAAGCTCCTACAATGAGCAGTTCTTC.

This clonotype was detected only a few times. The chain links TRBV6-1 to TRBJ2-5, with D perhaps TRBD1 (6 bases). CDR1 and CDR2 from the germline V gene are MNHNS and SASEGT. V was shortened by 5 bases and J by 4 bases, with 14 bases between the two germline ends. The CDR3 sequence is 14 residues long. As DNA, the CDR3 is TGTGCCAGCAGTCAAGACAGGAGGAGAGAGACCCAGTACTTC. This codes for CASSQDRRRETQYF.

To note about this clonotype: Germline and junction disagree at one end, which may indicate a read error. The chain has TRBV4-2 and TRBJ1-4; D unresolved. CDR3 size: 13 residues. Germline V gene data show CDR1 as LGHNA and CDR2 as YNFKEQ. CDR3 in DNA: TGTGCCAGCACCCAATTGCAAAGTGAAAAACTGTTTTTT. This encodes CASTQLQSEKLFF.

This clonotype has only a few counts. This chain joins TRBV7-3 and TRBJ2-5, with 9 nucleotides matching TRBD2. J gave up 2 bases and V 6 bases, and 7 bases lay outside the gene matches. Germline lookup yields CDR1 SGHTA and CDR2 FQGTGA. The CDR3 has 15 residues. CDR3: CASSPRLAAQETQYF. DNA of the CDR3: TGTGCCAGCAGTCCTAGACTAGCGGCACAAGAGACCCAGTACTTC.

This clonotype has just a few counts. The V call is TRBV27, the J call TRBJ1-2, with 9 positions matching TRBD1. J gave up 4 bases and V 5 bases, and 5 bases lay outside the gene matches. In germline, CDR1 is MNHEY, CDR2 SMNVEV (reference sequence). The CDR3 runs 14 residues. CDR3 region: CASSTGTGSYGYTF. The CDR3 DNA reads TGTGCCAGCAGTACCGGGACAGGGAGCTATGGCTACACCTTC.

This clonotype was observed a handful of times. V is TRBV6-5 and J is TRBJ1-6; TRBD1 agrees at 9 bases. From germline, CDR1 is MNHEY and CDR2 SVGAGI. The CDR3 runs 17 residues. J gave up 9 bases and V 2 bases, and 11 bases lay outside the gene matches. The CDR3 sequence is CASSYVLATGGSSPLHF. As DNA, the CDR3 is TGTGCCAGCAGTTACGTTTTGGCGACAGGGGGGAGTTCACCCCTCCACTTT.

In its sample, this clonotype was seen many times. The chain employs TRBV13 and TRBJ1-5; D unclear. Germline CDR1 and CDR2: PRHDT and FYEKMQ (reference sequence). The V end was cut by 8 bases, the J end by 2 bases, with 10 bases between. The CDR3 runs to 13 residues. The CDR3 loop is CASAPGRNQPQHF. The CDR3 DNA reads TGTGCCAGCGCCCCTGGACGCAATCAGCCCCAGCATTTT.

This clonotype was seen many times. CDR3 loop: CASSQDGLVGRLSYEQYF. For the CDR3, the DNA is TGCGCCAGCAGCCAAGATGGTCTAGTGGGGCGCCTCTCCTACGAGCAGTACTTC. The rearrangement joins TRBV4-1 to TRBJ2-7; TRBD1 is a possible D gene (5 bases). The CDR3 consists of 18 residues. Trimming took 0 bases from V and 0 from J, leaving 18 bases between them. CDR1 is MGHRA and CDR2 is YSYEKL in the germline V gene.

J is TRBJ1-1 and V is TRBV5-5; D uncertain. The germline CDR1 and CDR2 sequences are SGHKS and YYEKEE (reference sequence). The V gene lost 0 bases and the J gene lost 5 bases, with 8 bases spanning the gap. The CDR3 runs to 13 residues. The CDR3 here is CASSLDVRTEAFF. The CDR3 region has the DNA TGTGCCAGCAGCTTGGATGTTAGAACTGAAGCTTTCTTT.

The rearrangement links TRBV27 to TRBJ2-2; the D gene is possibly TRBD2 (7 bases). The CDR3 contains 19 residues. The V and J ends lost 0 bases and 5 bases respectively, with 22 bases between them. Germline CDR1 is MNHEY and CDR2 is SMNVEV (reference sequence). CDR3 sequence reads: CASSLSIFGGAPRTGELFF. In nucleotides, the CDR3 is TGTGCCAGCAGTTTATCGATCTTTGGGGGGGCGCCGAGGACCGGGGAGCTGTTTTTT.

At least ten counts were recorded for this clonotype. This sequence joins TRBV7-8 and TRBJ2-2; D not certain. V lost 4 bases to trimming and J lost 6 bases, with 6 bases between them. Per the germline V gene, CDR1 is SGHVS and CDR2 is FQNEAQ. The CDR3 runs to 12 residues. CDR3 amino acids: CASSSWAGELFF. CDR3 DNA sequence: TGTGCCAGCAGCTCCTGGGCCGGGGAGCTGTTTTTT.